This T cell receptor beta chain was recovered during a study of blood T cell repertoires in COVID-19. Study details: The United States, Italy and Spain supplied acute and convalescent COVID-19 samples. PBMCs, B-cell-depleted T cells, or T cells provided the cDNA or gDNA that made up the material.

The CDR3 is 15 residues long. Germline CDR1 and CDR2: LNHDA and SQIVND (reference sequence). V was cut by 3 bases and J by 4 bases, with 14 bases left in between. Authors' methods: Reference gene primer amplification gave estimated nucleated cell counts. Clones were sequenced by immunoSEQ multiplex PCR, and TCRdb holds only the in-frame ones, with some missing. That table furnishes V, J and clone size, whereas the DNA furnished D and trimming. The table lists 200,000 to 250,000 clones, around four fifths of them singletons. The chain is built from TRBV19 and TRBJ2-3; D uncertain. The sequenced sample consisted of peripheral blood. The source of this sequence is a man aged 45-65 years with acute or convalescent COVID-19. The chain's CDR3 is CASSIVPNAADTQYF. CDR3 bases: TGTGCCAGTAGTATTGTACCAAATGCAGCAGATACGCAGTATTTT.